Listed here is a single T cell receptor beta chain. Its antigen is undetermined. These data originate in a study of beta chain features in type 1 diabetes. There are 14 residues in the CDR3. Trimming left V 2 bases short and J 6 bases short, with 11 bases between. Germline CDR1 reads SGHRS; CDR2 reads YFSETQ. Broader study findings: cDNA-based sequencing might over-represent cells highly expressing TCR. PCR may have favored shorter templates equally in patients and controls. Across all four CD4+ subsets, people with type 1 diabetes showed modestly shorter TCRB CDR3s.

All of the isolated RNA was reverse transcribed, so expressed TCRB transcripts were sequenced. The table came from immunoSEQ multiplex PCR; TCRdb's copy has only in-frame clones and leaves some out. The table has a few hundred thousand clones, about 30% seen once. The sequencing input was naive CD4+ T cells from blood. The source of this sequence is a man younger than 35 in good health. The chain recombines TRBV5-1 with TRBJ2-2; D call uncertain. The CDR3 bases are TGCGCCAGCAGCTTTGACGCCCCTCCCGGGGAGCTGTTTTTT. Translation gives CASSFDAPPGELFF.